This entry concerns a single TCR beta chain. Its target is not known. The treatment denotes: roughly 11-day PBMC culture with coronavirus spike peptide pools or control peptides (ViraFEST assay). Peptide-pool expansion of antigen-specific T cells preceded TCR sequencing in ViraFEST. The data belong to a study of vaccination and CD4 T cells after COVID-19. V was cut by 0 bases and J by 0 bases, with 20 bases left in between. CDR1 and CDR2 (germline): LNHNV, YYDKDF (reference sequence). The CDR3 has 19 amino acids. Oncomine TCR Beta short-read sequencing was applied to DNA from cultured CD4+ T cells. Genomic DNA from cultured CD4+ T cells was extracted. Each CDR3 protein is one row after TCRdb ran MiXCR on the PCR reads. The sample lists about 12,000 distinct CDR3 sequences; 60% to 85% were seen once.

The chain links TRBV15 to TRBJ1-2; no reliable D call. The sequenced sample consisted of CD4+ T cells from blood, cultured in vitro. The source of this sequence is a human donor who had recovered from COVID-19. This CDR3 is CATSRDMARFTLANYGYTF. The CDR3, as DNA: TGTGCCACCAGCAGAGATATGGCAAGGTTTACTTTAGCTAACTATGGCTACACCTTC. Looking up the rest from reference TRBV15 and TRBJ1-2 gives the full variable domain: DAMVIQNPRYQVTQFGKPVTLSCSQTLNHNVMYWYQQKSSQAPKLLFHYYDKDFNNEADTPDNFQSRRPNTSFCFLDIRSPGLGDTAMYLCATSRDMARFTLANYGYTFGSGTRLTVV.